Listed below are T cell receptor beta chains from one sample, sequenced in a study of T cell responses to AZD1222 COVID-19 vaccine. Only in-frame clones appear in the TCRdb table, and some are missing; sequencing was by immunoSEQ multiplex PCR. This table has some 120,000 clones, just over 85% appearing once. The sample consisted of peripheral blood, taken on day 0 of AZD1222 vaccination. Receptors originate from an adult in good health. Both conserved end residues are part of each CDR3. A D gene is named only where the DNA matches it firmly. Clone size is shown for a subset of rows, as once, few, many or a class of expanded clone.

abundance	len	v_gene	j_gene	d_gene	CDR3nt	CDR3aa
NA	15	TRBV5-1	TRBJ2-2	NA	TGCGCCAGCAGCTTGTCGGGGGCCGACACCGGGGAGCTGTTTTTT	CASSLSGADTGELFF
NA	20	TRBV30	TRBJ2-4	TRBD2	TGTGCCTGGAGTGGCCGAGGGACTAGCGGGACGGGGGTAGCCAAAAACATTCAGTACTTC	CAWSGRGTSGTGVAKNIQYF
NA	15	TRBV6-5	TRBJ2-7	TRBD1	TGTGCCAGCACAGCCGGGACAGGGAGGCCCTACGAGCAGTACTTC	CASTAGTGRPYEQYF
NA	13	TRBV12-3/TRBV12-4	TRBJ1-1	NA	TGTGCCAGCAGTGTTGACAGAGCCACTGAAGCTTTCTTT	CASSVDRATEAFF
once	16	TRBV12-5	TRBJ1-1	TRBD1	TGTGCTAGTGGTTTATCCAACAGGGGCCCCGGGACTGAAGCTTTCTTT	CASGLSNRGPGTEAFF
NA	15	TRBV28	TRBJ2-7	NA	TGTGCCAGCAGCCGCCGGGGGGCGGGGCCCTACGAGCAGTACTTC	CASSRRGAGPYEQYF
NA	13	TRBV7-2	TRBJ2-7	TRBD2	TGTGCCAGCAAGGTGGGGGGGACCTACGAGCAGTACTTC	CASKVGGTYEQYF
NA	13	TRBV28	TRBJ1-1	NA	TGTGCCAGCAGTGCCTACCAGCTAACGGAAGCTTTCTTT	CASSAYQLTEAFF
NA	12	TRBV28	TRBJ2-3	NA	TGTGCCAGCAAGGTGCCCACAGATACGCAGTATTTT	CASKVPTDTQYF
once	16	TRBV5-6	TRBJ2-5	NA	TGTGCCAGCAGCTTGGCAGGGGCCATCGGTCAAGAGACCCAGTACTTC	CASSLAGAIGQETQYF
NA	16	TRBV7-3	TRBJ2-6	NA	TGTGCCAGCAGCTCCCCGGGGGCGCCTGGGGCCAACGTCCTGACTTTC	CASSSPGAPGANVLTF
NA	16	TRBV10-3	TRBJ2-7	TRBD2	TGTGCCATCAGTGAGTCCCGAGTAGCGGGAGCGATAGAGCAGTACTTC	CAISESRVAGAIEQYF
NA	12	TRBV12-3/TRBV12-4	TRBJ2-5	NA	TGTGCCAGCAGTTTAACGGCGGAGACCCAGTACTTC	CASSLTAETQYF
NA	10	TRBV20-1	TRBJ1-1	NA	TGCAGCCCTCGGGCCGCTGAAGCTTTCTTT	CSPRAAEAFF
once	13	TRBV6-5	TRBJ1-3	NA	TGTGCCAGCAGGCAACAGGGAAGAAACACCATATATTTT	CASRQQGRNTIYF
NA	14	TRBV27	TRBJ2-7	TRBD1	TGTGCCAGCAGTAGGGACAGGGTGACCTACGAGCAGTACTTC	CASSRDRVTYEQYF
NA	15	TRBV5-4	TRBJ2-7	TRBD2	TGTGCCAGCAGCTTCACTAGCGGGGGTTCCTACGAGCAGTACTTC	CASSFTSGGSYEQYF
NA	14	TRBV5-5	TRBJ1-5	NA	TGTGCCAGCAGCTTCCAAGGGGACCGTCAGCCCCAGCATTTT	CASSFQGDRQPQHF
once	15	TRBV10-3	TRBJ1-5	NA	TGTGCCATCAAGCGAGATTCCGCCAGCAATCAGCCCCAGCATTTT	CAIKRDSASNQPQHF
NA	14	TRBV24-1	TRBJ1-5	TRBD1	TGTGCCACCGCGGGCGGGACAGGGGAACAGCCCCAGCATTTT	CATAGGTGEQPQHF
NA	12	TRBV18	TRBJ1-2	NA	TGTGCCAGCTCTCTAGACAGCTATGGCTACACCTTC	CASSLDSYGYTF
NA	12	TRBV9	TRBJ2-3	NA	TGTGCCTTCAGCCAGGGTACAGATACGCAGTATTTT	CAFSQGTDTQYF
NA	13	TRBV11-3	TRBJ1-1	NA	TGTGCCAGCAGCCCGGCCACGAACACTGAAGCTTTCTTT	CASSPATNTEAFF
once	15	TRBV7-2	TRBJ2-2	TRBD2	TGTGCCAGCAGCTTAGAATTCGGGGGGACCGGGGAGCTGTTTTTT	CASSLEFGGTGELFF
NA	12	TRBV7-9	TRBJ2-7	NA	TGTGCCAGCAGCCCGACCCACTGGGAGCAGTACTTC	CASSPTHWEQYF
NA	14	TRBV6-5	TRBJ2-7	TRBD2	TGTGCCAGCAGTTACGGGGGGGGTCTATCGGAGCAGTACTTC	CASSYGGGLSEQYF
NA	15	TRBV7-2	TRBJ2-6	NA	TGTGCCAGCAGCCTAGTCCAGTCTGGGGCCAACGTCCTGACTTTC	CASSLVQSGANVLTF
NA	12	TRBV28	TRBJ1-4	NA	TGTGCCAGCGACGGAAGGGACGAAAAACTGTTTTTT	CASDGRDEKLFF
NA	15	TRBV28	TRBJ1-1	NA	TGTGCCAGCAGTTTCGGGGGAGCGGGGGGCACTGAAGCTTTCTTT	CASSFGGAGGTEAFF
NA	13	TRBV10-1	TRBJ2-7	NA	TGCGCCAGCAGTGGAGGGAGAGTCTACGAGCAGTACTTC	CASSGGRVYEQYF
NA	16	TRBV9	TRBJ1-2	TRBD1	TGTGCCAGCAGCGTCCGGACAGGGGGCGCGGGGAATGGCTACACCTTC	CASSVRTGGAGNGYTF
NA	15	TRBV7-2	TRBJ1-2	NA	TGTGCCAGCAGCTTAGTGTCAGGGGATAACTATGGCTACACCTTC	CASSLVSGDNYGYTF
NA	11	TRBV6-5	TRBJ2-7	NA	TGTGCCAGCAGTTGGACGGACGAGCAGTACTTC	CASSWTDEQYF
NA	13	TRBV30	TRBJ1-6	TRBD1	TGTGCCTGGGGGACAGGGGGTAATTCACCCCTCCACTTT	CAWGTGGNSPLHF
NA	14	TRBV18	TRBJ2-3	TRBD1	TGTGCCAGCTCACGGGACAGGGCGGCAGATACGCAGTATTTT	CASSRDRAADTQYF
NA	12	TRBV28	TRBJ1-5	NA	TGTGCCAGCGATGGTGACAATCAGCCCCAGCATTTT	CASDGDNQPQHF
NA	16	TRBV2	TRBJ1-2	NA	TGTGCCAGCAGCGTCGATGGCAGGGGTGATAACTATGGCTACACCTTC	CASSVDGRGDNYGYTF
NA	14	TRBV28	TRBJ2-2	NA	TGTGCCAGCTCCCTGACAACGAACACCGGGGAGCTGTTTTTT	CASSLTTNTGELFF
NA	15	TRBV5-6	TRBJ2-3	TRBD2	TGCGCCCGCCGCTGGCCGCGGGGGGGGGCAGATACGCAGTATTTT	CARRWPRGGADTQYF
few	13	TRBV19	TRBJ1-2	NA	TGTGCCAGTAGTATACGAGGAGCGAATGGCTACACCTTC	CASSIRGANGYTF
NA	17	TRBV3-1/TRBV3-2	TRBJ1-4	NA	TGTGCCAGCAGCCAAAGGGTAGGGGTGCAACTAAGGGCGGAACTGTTTTTT	CASSQRVGVQLRAELFF
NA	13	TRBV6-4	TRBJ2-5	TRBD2	TGTGCCAGCAGTGAAACTAGCGGGGGGACCCAGTACTTC	CASSETSGGTQYF
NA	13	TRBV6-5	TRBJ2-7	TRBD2	TGTGCCGTACTAGGAGCGGGACCCTACGAGCAGTACTTC	CAVLGAGPYEQYF
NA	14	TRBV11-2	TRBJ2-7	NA	TGTGCCAGCAGCTTCCGGGACGGCTCCTACGAGCAGTACTTC	CASSFRDGSYEQYF
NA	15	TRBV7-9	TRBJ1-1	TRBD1	TGTGCCAGCAGCTGGCAGGGGGCCGGGAACACTGAAGCTTTCTTT	CASSWQGAGNTEAFF
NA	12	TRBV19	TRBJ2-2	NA	TGTGCCAGTAGTATCGGGGGCAGGGAGCTGTTTTTT	CASSIGGRELFF